These 24 T cell receptor beta chains came from one sample sequenced in a study of regulatory T cells in long-lasting Graves disease. Regarding time point: newly diagnosed GD, antithyroid drugs for less than 3 months. TCR sequences were obtained from RNA taken from PBMCs. Assembly of TCR beta libraries relied on iRepertoire HTBI primers together with Arm-PCR of CDR3 regions. Via MiXCR, TCRdb re-called the multiplex PCR reads, giving one row per CDR3 protein. This sample has 350,000 to 450,000 distinct CDR3 sequences, with 15% found just once. The same data also went into a second study, on T cells in Graves' hyperthyroidism and ophthalmopathy.

Sample: peripheral blood mononuclear cells (PBMCs), taken at new diagnosis, from a patient treated with antithyroid drugs. Every receptor here comes from a woman aged 30 to 39 with Graves disease.

This clonotype has a count of ten or more. The V and J genes are TRBV7-2 and TRBJ1-6; TRBD1 matches 8 bases. This CDR3 comprises 14 residues. Looked up from germline, CDR1 is SGHTA and CDR2 is FQGNSA. The trim removed 3 bases at V and 7 bases at J, leaving 2 bases unmatched. CDR3: CASSLTGANSPLHF. The DNA for the CDR3 is TGTGCCAGCAGCTTGACAGGGGCGAATTCACCCCTCCACTTT.

Worth noting for this clonotype: The junction departs from germline at one end; a sequencing error may be responsible. J is TRBJ1-1 and V is TRBV27; perhaps TRBD1 as D (6 bases). Germline CDR1 is MNHEY and CDR2 is SMNVEV (reference sequence). This CDR3 region has 15 residues. The CDR3 sequence is CASSSDRIMNTEAYF. The CDR3 DNA is TGTGCCAGCAGTTCCGACAGGATCATGAACACTGAAGCTTACTTT.

This clonotype came up many times. The chain joins TRBV6-2 or TRBV6-3 to TRBJ2-7, with D maybe TRBD2 (6 bases). V was pared by 6 bases and J by 3 bases, with 15 bases between. The CDR3 covers 14 residues. CDR1 and CDR2 (germline): MNHEY, SVGEGT. CDR3 region: CASRISGGGYEQYF. For the CDR3, the DNA is TGTGCCAGCAGAATTAGCGGAGGAGGCTACGAGCAGTACTTC.

This chain joins TRBV27 and TRBJ2-1, with 7 bases lining up with TRBD1. The J call could be wrong; TRBJ2-5 is a better fit for the DNA end. The CDR3 extends over 14 amino acids. Germline V CDR1 and CDR2: MNHEY, SMNVEV (reference sequence). This CDR3 reads CASSLYGTEETQYF. CDR3 nucleotide sequence: TGTGCCAGCAGTTTATACGGGACAGAAGAGACCCAGTACTTC.

This clonotype turned up a few times. The genes are TRBV6-4 and TRBJ2-3; D remains ambiguous. The CDR3 is 15 residues long. V was cut by 2 bases and J by 0 bases, with 9 bases left in between. CDR1 is MRHNA and CDR2 is SNTAGT in the germline V gene. The chain's CDR3 is CASSDAAASTDTQYF. In DNA form, the CDR3 reads TGTGCCAGCAGTGACGCGGCGGCAAGCACAGATACGCAGTATTTT.

This clonotype occurred many times. The V gene is TRBV28, the J gene TRBJ2-7, with TRBD2 as a possible D gene (6 bases). The CDR3 is made up of 15 amino acids. The germline gives CDR1 MDHEN, CDR2 SYDVKM. V was cut by 7 bases and J by 7 bases, with 23 bases left in between. DNA for the CDR3: TGTGCCAGCACCCTGGTGGCGGGACCCTTCTTAGAGCAGTACTTC. This sequence encodes CASTLVAGPFLEQYF. Full variable domain (outside the CDR3, taken from reference TRBV28 and TRBJ2-7): DVKVTQSSRYLVKRTGEKVFLECVQDMDHENMFWYRQDPGLGLRLIYFSYDVKMKEKGDIPEGYSVSREKKERFSLILESASTNQTSMYLCASTLVAGPFLEQYFGPGTRLTVT.

This clonotype was counted at least ten times. The rearrangement uses TRBV5-1 and TRBJ2-3; the D gene is possibly TRBD2 (6 bases). The CDR3 extends over 15 amino acids. The germline CDR1 and CDR2 sequences are SGHRS and YFSETQ. V shed 2 bases and J shed 1 base, with 11 bases lying between them. CDR3 coding DNA: TGCGCCAGCAGCTTATTAGCGGAAGGCACAGATACGCAGTATTTT. Translated: CASSLLAEGTDTQYF.

This rearrangement joins TRBV19 to TRBJ2-2; D unclear. The V end was cut by 8 bases, the J end by 4 bases, with 14 bases between. Germline V CDR1 and CDR2: LNHDA, SQIVND (reference sequence). The CDR3 has 14 residues. The CDR3 region is CASGLQAGTGELFF. The CDR3 region has the DNA TGTGCCAGTGGTCTCCAGGCTGGCACCGGGGAGCTGTTTTTT.

This clonotype was observed at least ten times. The gene calls are TRBV28 and TRBJ2-5, with 10 bases fitting TRBD2. The CDR3 covers 17 residues. From germline, CDR1 is MDHEN and CDR2 SYDVKM. Trimming cost V 5 bases and J 2 bases; bases outside gene matches: 11. The CDR3 DNA reads TGTGCCAGCAGTGCCCCCCTCCTAGCGGGAGAGCAAGAGACCCAGTACTTC. Its translation is CASSAPLLAGEQETQYF. Based on the CDR3 plus reference TRBV28 and TRBJ2-5, the full variable domain is DVKVTQSSRYLVKRTGEKVFLECVQDMDHENMFWYRQDPGLGLRLIYFSYDVKMKEKGDIPEGYSVSREKKERFSLILESASTNQTSMYLCASSAPLLAGEQETQYFGPGTRLLVL.

Comments on this clonotype: A much more abundant neighbour one base away suggests this may be a read error. The chain uses TRBV7-6 and TRBJ2-5; 8 bases agree with TRBD2. This CDR3 is 15 amino acids long. Germline V gives CDR1 SGHVS, CDR2 FNYEAQ. J gave up 0 bases and V 5 bases, and 5 bases lay outside the gene matches. CDR3 nucleotide sequence: TGTGCCAGCAGCACGATAGCGGGGCACCAAGAGACCCAGTACTTC. Amino acids: CASSTIAGHQETQYF.

Ten or more counts support this clonotype. The chain links TRBV6-1 to TRBJ2-1; 7 bases are shared with TRBD1. The trim removed 6 bases at V and 5 bases at J, leaving 4 bases unmatched. The germline V gene encodes CDR1 MNHNS and CDR2 SASEGT. The CDR3 runs 13 residues. Here the CDR3 DNA reads TGTGCCAGCAGACAGGGGCATAACAATGAGCAGTTCTTC. Residues: CASRQGHNNEQFF.

In its sample, this clonotype was seen many times. The chain combines TRBV7-9 with TRBJ2-7; D uncertain. This CDR3 spans 14 amino acids. The ends were cut back, 6 bases at V and 2 bases at J, with 14 bases in the middle. Germline CDR1 is SEHNR and CDR2 is FQNEAQ (reference sequence). The CDR3, as DNA: TGTGCCAGCAGGCCTATCCGGGCTCCCTACGAGCAGTACTTC. As protein: CASRPIRAPYEQYF.

The chain employs TRBV20-1 and TRBJ1-5; no firm D call. The CDR3 has 13 residues. The V gene's germline CDR1 is DFQATT and CDR2 SNEGSKA (reference sequence). Trimming shortened V by 3 bases and J by 4 bases, and 10 bases separated the two germline ends. The CDR3 region is CSASNEGNQPQHF. The CDR3 region has the DNA TGCAGTGCTAGCAATGAGGGTAATCAGCCCCAGCATTTT.

The V gene is TRBV28, the J gene TRBJ2-5; D may match TRBD1 or TRBD2 (6 bases each). The CDR3 contains 15 residues. V was clipped by 7 bases and J by 4 bases, with 19 bases between them. Germline lookup yields CDR1 MDHEN and CDR2 SYDVKM. CDR3 DNA: TGTGCCAGCATCGGGGGCGGGAAATCCCCAGAGACCCAGTACTTC. Translating it yields CASIGGGKSPETQYF.

This clonotype was detected only a few times. The rearrangement joins TRBV12-3 or TRBV12-4 to TRBJ2-3; D may match TRBD1 or TRBD2 (5 bases each). This CDR3 comprises 14 residues. Deletions cut 8 bases from V and 0 bases from J, with 12 bases between. CDR3 residues: CASLGEPSTDTQYF. The CDR3 DNA follows: TGTGCCAGCTTGGGGGAACCCAGCACAGATACGCAGTATTTT.

The chain links TRBV4-2 to TRBJ2-7; D unclear. Per germline, CDR1 LGHNA and CDR2 YNFKEQ. The V end lost 0 bases, the J end lost 0 bases, and 15 bases lay between the germline ends. The CDR3 consists of 17 residues. The CDR3 sequence is CASSQDRMGGPSYEQYF. CDR3 nucleotide sequence: TGTGCCAGCAGCCAAGATAGGATGGGCGGCCCCTCCTACGAGCAGTACTTC.

This clonotype was seen only a few times. This rearrangement joins TRBV28 to TRBJ2-5, with 7 bases aligning to TRBD1. Trimming took 6 bases from V and 1 from J; bases not matched to a gene: 8. CDR1 is MDHEN and CDR2 is SYDVKM in the germline V gene. The CDR3 loop spans 15 amino acids. CDR3 amino acids: CASRETDRAQETQYF. The DNA for the CDR3 is TGTGCCAGCAGGGAAACAGACAGGGCCCAAGAGACCCAGTACTTC.

The rearrangement links TRBV6-2 or TRBV6-3 to TRBJ1-2; 8 bases are a match to TRBD1. The CDR3 totals 15 residues. The germline V gene has CDR1 MNHEY and CDR2 SVGEGT. J lost 7 bases, V lost 5 bases, and 12 bases had no gene match. The CDR3 sequence is CASSETGRGQSGYTF. The CDR3 bases are TGTGCCAGCAGTGAAACAGGCAGGGGGCAGAGTGGCTACACCTTC.

This sequence joins TRBV20-1 and TRBJ2-1; D is perhaps TRBD1 (7 bases). The ends were cut back, 1 base at V and 4 bases at J, with 20 bases in the middle. Germline V gene data show CDR1 as DFQATT and CDR2 as SNEGSKA (reference sequence). This CDR3 is 17 amino acids long. The CDR3 loop reads CSARVGGQTHPYNEQFF. The CDR3 DNA follows: TGCAGTGCTAGAGTGGGGGGACAGACCCATCCATACAATGAGCAGTTCTTC.

This clonotype was recorded at least ten times. The chain combines TRBV14 with TRBJ2-1; 10 bases agree with TRBD2. Per germline, CDR1 SGHDN and CDR2 FVKESK. V lost 0 bases to trimming and J lost 3 bases; unmatched junction nucleotides: 8. This CDR3 has 18 residues. CDR3 residues: CASSQEAASGRFYNEQFF. The CDR3 DNA is TGTGCCAGCAGCCAAGAGGCTGCTAGCGGGAGATTCTACAATGAGCAGTTCTTC.

This clonotype was picked up many times. The V call is TRBV2, the J call TRBJ1-6; D unresolved. Germline V lookup: CDR1 SNHLY, CDR2 FYNNEI. V dropped 7 bases and J dropped 6 bases, with 10 bases sitting between them. CDR3 length equals 13 residues. CDR3 loop: CASKVNRNSPLHF. DNA of the CDR3: TGTGCCAGCAAGGTGAACCGTAATTCACCCCTCCACTTT.

Turning to this clonotype: The conserved phenylalanine or tryptophan is not found at the CDR3 terminus, so this likely reflects a read error. The chain recombines TRBV5-5 with TRBJ1-2; D unresolved. CDR1 is SGHKS, CDR2 YYEKEE, per germline (reference sequence). The V end was cut by 0 bases, the J end by 6 bases, with 9 bases between. This CDR3 spans 13 amino acids. The CDR3 loop is CASSLEAGDGYTL. Here the CDR3 DNA reads TGTGCCAGCAGCTTGGAGGCAGGCGATGGCTACACCCTC.

The genes are TRBV5-1 and TRBJ2-1, with a tentative D call TRBD2 (6 bases). With 0 bases removed from V and 0 bases from J, the gap between germline ends came to 10 bases. Looked up from germline, CDR1 is SGHRS and CDR2 is YFSETQ. The CDR3 length is 16 residues. The CDR3 region is CASSLVAGNSYNEQFF. The CDR3 DNA reads as TGCGCCAGCAGCTTGGTGGCGGGGAACTCCTACAATGAGCAGTTCTTC.

This clonotype appeared a few times. The chain is built from TRBV29-1 and TRBJ2-7; TRBD1 might be the D (5 bases). V dropped 2 bases and J dropped 4 bases, with 9 bases sitting between them. CDR3 size: 12 residues. Germline V gene data show CDR1 as SQVTM and CDR2 as ANQGSEA. For the CDR3, the DNA is TGCAGCGTTGAAAGGGGAAATTACGAGCAGTACTTC. Translated, it gives CSVERGNYEQYF.